The 9 T cell receptor beta chains reported below all come from one sample, sequenced in a study of blood T cell repertoires in COVID-19. Here immunoSEQ multiplex PCR was the method, and the copy in TCRdb shows in-frame clones only, minus some. This sample yields a few hundred thousand clones, of which 75% to 90% are seen a single time; about 12% belongs to the top ten. Material: peripheral blood. The receptor source for this set is a woman in her seventies with COVID-19, enrolled during active disease.

The chain links TRBV3-1 (or the pseudogene TRBV3-2) to TRBJ2-1; TRBD2 matches 11 bases. The CDR3 extends over 16 amino acids. Trimming at V came to 4 bases and at J to 7 bases, leaving 9 bases not matched to a gene. Germline-derived CDR1 and CDR2 are LGHDT and YNNKEL (reference sequence). CDR3 residues: CASSPRTSGGVNEQFF. In DNA, the CDR3 is TGTGCCAGCAGCCCCCGTACTAGCGGGGGTGTAAATGAGCAGTTCTTC.

In its sample, this clone was seen once. The V gene is TRBV9, the J gene TRBJ1-3, with 9 nucleotides matching TRBD1. J gave up 4 bases and V 3 bases, and 2 bases lay outside the gene matches. Germline V gives CDR1 SGDLS, CDR2 YYNGEE. The CDR3 sequence is 14 residues long. The CDR3, as DNA: TGTGCCAGCAGCGCGGACAGGGGAGGAAACACCATATATTTT. It translates to CASSADRGGNTIYF. Full variable domain (remainder filled in from reference TRBV9 and TRBJ1-3): DSGVTQTPKHLITATGQRVTLRCSPRSGDLSVYWYQQSLDQGLQFLIQYYNGEERAKGNILERFSAQQFPDLHSELNLSSLELGDSALYFCASSADRGGNTIYFGEGSWLTVV.

This chain joins TRBV5-6 and TRBJ2-1; tentative D call: TRBD2 (5 bases). Trimming stripped 3 bases from V and 0 bases from J, with 10 bases between. The CDR3 sequence is 15 residues long. CDR1 is SGHDT and CDR2 is YYEEEE in the germline V gene. Here the CDR3 reads CASSWTGSSYNEQFF. The CDR3 DNA reads TGTGCCAGCAGCTGGACGGGAAGCTCCTACAATGAGCAGTTCTTC. The complete variable domain, with remaining parts taken from reference TRBV5-6 and TRBJ2-1, reads DAGVTQSPTHLIKTRGQQVTLRCSPKSGHDTVSWYQQALGQGPQFIFQYYEEEERQRGNFPDRFSGHQFPNYSSELNVNALLLGDSALYLCASSWTGSSYNEQFFGPGTRLTVL.

The chain is built from TRBV7-9 and TRBJ2-5; perhaps TRBD2 as D (6 bases). This CDR3 is 12 amino acids long. V lost 8 bases, J lost 2 bases, and 9 bases lay in between. The germline CDR1 and CDR2 sequences are SEHNR and FQNEAQ (reference sequence). Here the CDR3 reads CASASGQETQYF. The CDR3 nucleotides are TGTGCCAGCGCCAGCGGGCAAGAGACCCAGTACTTC.

V and J are TRBV10-3 and TRBJ2-5; 11 bases are a match to TRBD1. The germline V gene has CDR1 ENHRY and CDR2 SYGVKD. The V gene end was trimmed by 4 bases and the J gene end by 4 bases; junction bases not matched to a gene: 8. This CDR3 is 16 amino acids long. The CDR3: CAISGRGQGDGETQYF. The CDR3 DNA reads as TGTGCCATCAGTGGCCGGGGACAGGGGGACGGAGAGACCCAGTACTTC.

This clone appeared a few times. The chain combines TRBV7-9 with TRBJ1-5, with 8 bases lining up with TRBD1. Germline trimming cut 5 bases from V and 4 bases from J; bases unmatched to any gene: 4. CDR3 length: 14 amino acids. The germline CDR1 and CDR2 sequences are SEHNR and FQNEAQ (reference sequence). This CDR3 is CASSRGTGNQPQHF. The CDR3 DNA reads as TGTGCCAGCAGCCGAGGGACAGGTAATCAGCCCCAGCATTTT.

This clone was counted only a few times. The J gene is TRBJ2-7, the V gene TRBV7-2, with D possibly TRBD2 on 6 matching bases. This CDR3 is 16 amino acids long. Germline CDR1 is SGHTA and CDR2 is FQGNSA. Trimming removed 2 bases at V and 4 bases at J, with 18 bases between. The CDR3 sequence: CASSLIGRAGSYEQYF. CDR3 nucleotide sequence: TGTGCCAGCAGCTTAATAGGGCGGGCGGGGTCTTACGAGCAGTACTTC.

V is TRBV20-1 and J is TRBJ1-1, with D hard to call. The CDR3 is made up of 10 amino acids. The germline V gene has CDR1 DFQATT and CDR2 SNEGSKA (reference sequence). V was pared by 3 bases and J by 8 bases, with 7 bases between. CDR3 coding DNA: TGCAGTGCTAGGACATTGGAAGCTTTCTTT. Amino acids: CSARTLEAFF.

This chain uses TRBV2 with TRBJ2-7; 8 nucleotides agree with TRBD1. CDR1 and CDR2 (germline): SNHLY, FYNNEI. Trimming at V came to 7 bases and at J to 2 bases, leaving 10 bases not matched to a gene. This CDR3 region has 15 residues. CDR3: CASKRKDRDPYEQYF. The CDR3 region has the DNA TGTGCCAGCAAACGTAAGGACAGGGACCCCTACGAGCAGTACTTC.